This T cell receptor (beta chain) is drawn from a study of blood T cell repertoires in COVID-19. Study-level information: Sites in the United States, Italy and Spain provided acute and convalescent COVID-19 samples. Nucleic acid was either cDNA or gDNA, and it came from T cells, B-cell-depleted T cells, or PBMCs.

Trimming removed 6 bases from V and 7 bases from J, with 15 bases in between. The CDR3 totals 13 residues. Profiled with immunoSEQ multiplex PCR; TCRdb holds only in-frame clones, not every one. The table lists 200,000 to 300,000 clones, roughly 85% of them singletons. The study recruited people aged roughly 18 to 100 years across under 25 US areas. Clinical history as reported by participants underpinned cohort assignment. This chain connects TRBV12-3 or TRBV12-4 to TRBJ1-2; no clear D. The TCR was taken from a woman aged 45-60 years with acute COVID-19. The source material was PBMCs or T cells enriched from blood (not recorded which). CDR3 sequence (DNA): TGTGCCAGCAGCACGTCGGGGTGGAGTGGCTACACCTTC. Protein product: CASSTSGWSGYTF.